The source of this T cell receptor (beta chain) is a study of regulatory T cells in long-lasting Graves disease. Turning to the study itself: Graves' patients diagnosed newly had used antithyroid drugs under 3 months.

Building the TCR beta libraries relied on iRepertoire HTBI primers, and CDR3 regions underwent Arm-PCR. In TCRdb, the multiplex PCR reads were re-called with MiXCR into one record per CDR3 protein. The sample has approximately 560,000 distinct CDR3 sequences, around 16% seen once. Time point: newly diagnosed GD, antithyroid drugs for less than 3 months. The TCR library used RNA extracted from PBMCs. V was clipped by 1 base and J by 4 bases, with 13 bases between them. This CDR3 comprises 15 residues. In germline, CDR1 is SEHNR, CDR2 FQNEAQ (reference sequence). This clonotype was recorded at least ten times. These data also formed part of another study, on T cells in Graves' hyperthyroidism and ophthalmopathy.

This sequence joins TRBV7-9 and TRBJ1-1, with D maybe TRBD1 (5 bases). This sample comprised peripheral blood mononuclear cells (PBMCs), obtained at new diagnosis, from a patient treated with antithyroid drugs. The sequence was obtained from a man aged 18 to 35 with Graves disease. The chain's CDR3 is CASSLVAGASTEAFF. For the CDR3, the DNA is TGTGCCAGCAGCTTAGTTGCCGGGGCGAGCACTGAAGCTTTCTTT.